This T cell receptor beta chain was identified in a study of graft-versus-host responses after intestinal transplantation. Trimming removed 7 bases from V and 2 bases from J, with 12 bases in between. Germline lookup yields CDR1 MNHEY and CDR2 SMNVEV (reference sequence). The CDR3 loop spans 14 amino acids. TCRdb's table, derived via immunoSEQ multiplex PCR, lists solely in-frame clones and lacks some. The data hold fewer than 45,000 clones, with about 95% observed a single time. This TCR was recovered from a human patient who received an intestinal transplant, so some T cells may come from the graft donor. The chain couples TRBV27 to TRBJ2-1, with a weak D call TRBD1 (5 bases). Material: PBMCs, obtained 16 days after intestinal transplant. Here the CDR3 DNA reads TGTGCCAGCACACTTGGGGCGGCCTACAATGAGCAGTTCTTC. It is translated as CASTLGAAYNEQFF.